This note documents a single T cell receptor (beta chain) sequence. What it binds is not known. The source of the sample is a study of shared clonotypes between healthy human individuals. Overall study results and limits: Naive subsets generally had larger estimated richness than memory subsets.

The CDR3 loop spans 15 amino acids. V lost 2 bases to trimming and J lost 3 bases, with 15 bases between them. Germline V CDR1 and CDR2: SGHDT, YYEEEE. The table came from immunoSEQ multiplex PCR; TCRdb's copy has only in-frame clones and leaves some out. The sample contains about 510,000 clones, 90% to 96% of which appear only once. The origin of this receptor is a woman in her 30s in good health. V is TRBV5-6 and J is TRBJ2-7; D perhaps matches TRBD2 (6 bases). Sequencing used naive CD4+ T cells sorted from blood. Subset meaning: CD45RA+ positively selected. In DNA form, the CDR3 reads TGTGCCAGCAGCTTATTTAGACTAGGAGGCTACGAGCAGTACTTC. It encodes CASSLFRLGGYEQYF.